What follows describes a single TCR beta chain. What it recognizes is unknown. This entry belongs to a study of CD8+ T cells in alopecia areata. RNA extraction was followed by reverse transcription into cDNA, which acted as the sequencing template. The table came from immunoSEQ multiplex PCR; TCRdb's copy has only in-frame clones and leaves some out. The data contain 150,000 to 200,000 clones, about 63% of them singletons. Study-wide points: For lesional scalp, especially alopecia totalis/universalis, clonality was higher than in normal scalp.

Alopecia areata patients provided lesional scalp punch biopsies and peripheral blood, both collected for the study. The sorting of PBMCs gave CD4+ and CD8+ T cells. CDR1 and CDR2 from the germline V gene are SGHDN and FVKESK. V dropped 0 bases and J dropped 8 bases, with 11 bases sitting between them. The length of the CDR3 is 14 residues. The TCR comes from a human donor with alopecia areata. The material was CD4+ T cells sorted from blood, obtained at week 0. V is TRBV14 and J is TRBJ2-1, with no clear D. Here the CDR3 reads CASSQESPPYEQFF. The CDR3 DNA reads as TGTGCCAGCAGCCAAGAATCGCCTCCCTATGAGCAGTTCTTC.